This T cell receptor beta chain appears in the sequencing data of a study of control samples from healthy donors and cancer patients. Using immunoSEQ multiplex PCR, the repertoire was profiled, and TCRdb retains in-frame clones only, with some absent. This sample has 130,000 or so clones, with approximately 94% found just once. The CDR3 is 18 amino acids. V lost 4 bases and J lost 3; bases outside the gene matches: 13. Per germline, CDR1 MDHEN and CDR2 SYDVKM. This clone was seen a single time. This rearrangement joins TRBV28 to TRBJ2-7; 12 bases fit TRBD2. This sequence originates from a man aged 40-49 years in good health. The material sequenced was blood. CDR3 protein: CASSYHLGLAGRGYEQYF. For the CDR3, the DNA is TGTGCCAGCAGTTACCACTTAGGACTAGCGGGAAGAGGCTACGAGCAGTACTTC. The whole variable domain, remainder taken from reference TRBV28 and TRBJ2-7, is DVKVTQSSRYLVKRTGEKVFLECVQDMDHENMFWYRQDPGLGLRLIYFSYDVKMKEKGDIPEGYSVSREKKERFSLILESASTNQTSMYLCASSYHLGLAGRGYEQYFGPGTRLTVT.